Presented here are 17 T cell receptor beta chains from one specimen sequenced in a study of OX40 agonist ivuxolimab in advanced cancers. Sequencing used immunoSEQ multiplex PCR; TCRdb keeps in-frame clones, though not all of them. The sample lists some 85,000 clones; about 88% were seen once. This sample comprised CD4+ or CD8+ T cells sorted from blood, obtained in a trial of the OX40 agonist ivuxolimab. These receptors were collected from an adult with an advanced solid tumor such as melanoma, head and neck, liver or kidney cancer.

The chain combines TRBV7-8 with TRBJ2-4; 15 bases match TRBD2. The CDR3 has 17 amino acids. From germline, CDR1 is SGHVS and CDR2 FQNEAQ. J gave up 7 bases and V 1 base, and 5 bases lay outside the gene matches. The CDR3: CASSLVGLAGGRNIQYF. CDR3 DNA: TGTGCCAGCAGCTTAGTGGGACTAGCGGGGGGTAGGAACATTCAGTACTTC.

This clone appeared a few times. V and J are TRBV30 and TRBJ1-3; D remains ambiguous. The CDR3 extends over 12 amino acids. Germline loops: CDR1 GTSNPN, CDR2 SVGIG (reference sequence). V gave up 4 bases and J gave up 0 bases, with 4 bases separating them. The DNA for the CDR3 is TGTGCCTGGAAGAGCTCTGGAAACACCATATATTTT. Protein product: CAWKSSGNTIYF.

The chain is built from TRBV5-4 and TRBJ1-4, with TRBD1 as a possible D gene (5 bases). CDR1 is SGHNT and CDR2 is YYREEE in the germline V gene (reference sequence). The CDR3 has 15 amino acids. V was clipped by 0 bases and J by 0 bases, with 6 bases between them. CDR3 DNA: TGTGCCAGCAGCTTGGCAGGGCCAACTAATGAAAAACTGTTTTTT. Amino acid sequence: CASSLAGPTNEKLFF. Full variable domain (missing parts from reference TRBV5-4 and TRBJ1-4): ETGVTQSPTHLIKTRGQQVTLRCSSQSGHNTVSWYQQALGQGPQFIFQYYREEENGRGNFPPRFSGLQFPNYSSELNVNALELDDSALYLCASSLAGPTNEKLFFGSGTQLSVL.

The J gene is TRBJ1-4, the V gene TRBV4-1; no clear D. CDR1 is MGHRA, CDR2 YSYEKL, per germline. The V gene lost 3 bases and the J gene lost 10 bases, with 12 bases spanning the gap. The CDR3 has 13 amino acids. CDR3 loop: CASSQFDRRKLFF. The CDR3 DNA reads as TGCGCCAGCAGCCAGTTTGACCGGCGAAAACTGTTTTTT.

The chain recombines TRBV7-9 with TRBJ2-2, with D hard to call. V lost 1 base and J 4 bases, leaving 7 bases between the germline ends. The CDR3 totals 14 residues. CDR1 and CDR2 from the germline V gene are SEHNR and FQNEAQ (reference sequence). CDR3 DNA: TGTGCCAGCAGCTTAGAGAGAACCACCGGGGAGCTGTTTTTT. The encoded protein is CASSLERTTGELFF.

J is TRBJ2-7 and V is TRBV5-1; 8 bases align to TRBD1. Trimming cost V 4 bases and J 2 bases; bases outside gene matches: 5. This CDR3 is 14 amino acids long. Germline V CDR1 and CDR2: SGHRS, YFSETQ. CDR3 amino acids: CASSRTGLAYEQYF. The CDR3 DNA reads TGCGCCAGCAGCCGGACAGGGCTCGCCTACGAGCAGTACTTC.

V gene TRBV27 combines with J gene TRBJ2-1; 9 nucleotides match TRBD2. Germline V gene sequence: CDR1 MNHEY, CDR2 SMNVEV (reference sequence). CDR3 length equals 16 residues. Trimming at V came to 4 bases and at J to 4 bases, leaving 8 bases not matched to a gene. The CDR3 sequence: CASSYRGGGAYNEQFF. In nucleotides, the CDR3 is TGTGCCAGCAGTTATCGAGGCGGGGGGGCTTACAATGAGCAGTTCTTC.

This rearrangement joins TRBV2 to TRBJ2-7, with 7 bases matching TRBD1. The germline gives CDR1 SNHLY, CDR2 FYNNEI. The J segment lost 3 bases and the V segment lost 4 bases, leaving 3 bases of the junction unmatched. CDR3 size: 13 residues. This CDR3 is CASSADRDYEQYF. CDR3 coding DNA: TGTGCCAGCAGTGCCGACAGGGACTACGAGCAGTACTTC.

V and J are TRBV28 and TRBJ1-2; D is undetermined. Germline V gives CDR1 MDHEN, CDR2 SYDVKM. Trimming removed 5 bases at V and 4 bases at J, with 11 bases between. This CDR3 is built from 13 residues. CDR3 nucleotide sequence: TGTGCCAGCAGTAGGACGGATATCTATGGCTACACCTTC. Translated: CASSRTDIYGYTF.

This chain joins TRBV9 and TRBJ2-7, with 15 bases lining up with TRBD2. This CDR3 is 17 amino acids long. The junction had 10 bases not matched to a gene; V was cut back by 2 bases and J by 7 bases. CDR1 is SGDLS and CDR2 is YYNGEE in the germline V gene. In nucleotides, the CDR3 is TGTGCCAGCAGCGTGGAACCGGGACTAGCGGGGGGAATGGAGCAGTACTTC. It translates to CASSVEPGLAGGMEQYF.

The chain links TRBV10-2 to TRBJ2-7, with D possibly TRBD2 on 6 matching bases. The length of the CDR3 is 15 residues. The germline V gene has CDR1 WSHSY and CDR2 SAAADI. V was trimmed by 2 bases and J by 3 bases, leaving 14 bases between them. The CDR3 region has the DNA TGCGCCAGCAGTGAGGGTCCTAGCGCCAACTACGAGCAGTACTTC. Translating gives CASSEGPSANYEQYF.

The chain couples TRBV20-1 to TRBJ2-7; tentative D call: TRBD1 (7 bases). CDR1 and CDR2 (germline): DFQATT, SNEGSKA (reference sequence). The CDR3 consists of 11 residues. The DNA for the CDR3 is TGCGCGGGGACAGACTCCTACGAGCAGTACTTC. As protein: CAGTDSYEQYF.

V is TRBV7-2 and J is TRBJ2-5; 9 bases fit TRBD2. The CDR3 sequence is 15 residues long. CDR1 and CDR2 (germline): SGHTA, FQGNSA. V was pared by 3 bases and J by 5 bases, with 7 bases of the junction left unmatched. CDR3 region: CASSFRAGGPETQYF. The CDR3 region has the DNA TGTGCCAGCAGCTTCAGAGCGGGGGGTCCCGAGACCCAGTACTTC.

The chain is built from TRBV6-1 and TRBJ2-1, with D perhaps matching TRBD1 (6 bases). Looked up from germline, CDR1 is MNHNS and CDR2 is SASEGT. The CDR3 contains 18 residues. With 0 bases removed from V and 7 bases from J, the gap between germline ends came to 22 bases. CDR3 sequence reads: CASSEADLGGWLDNEQFF. The CDR3, as DNA: TGTGCCAGCAGTGAAGCCGACCTTGGGGGCTGGCTTGATAATGAGCAGTTCTTC.

This clone was seen just once. The chain is built from TRBV7-8 and TRBJ1-5; TRBD1 aligns across 7 bases. The CDR3 covers 14 residues. The V gene's germline CDR1 is SGHVS and CDR2 FQNEAQ. J gave up 3 bases and V 5 bases, and 4 bases lay outside the gene matches. The CDR3 region is CASSVGTVNQPQHF. The CDR3 DNA is TGTGCCAGCAGCGTCGGGACAGTCAATCAGCCCCAGCATTTT.

The chain uses TRBV4-1 and TRBJ1-1; maybe TRBD1 (5 bases). This CDR3 is built from 18 residues. Trimming removed 0 bases from V and 0 bases from J, with 17 bases in between. Germline CDR1 is MGHRA and CDR2 is YSYEKL. CDR3 DNA sequence: TGCGCCAGCAGCCAAGAAGACCGAAGACAGACAGTGAACACTGAAGCTTTCTTT. It specifies CASSQEDRRQTVNTEAFF.

The chain links TRBV6-6 to TRBJ2-5; the D gene is possibly TRBD2 (7 bases). Germline values: CDR1 MNHNY, CDR2 SVGAGI (reference sequence). Between the trimmed V and J ends, which lost 3 bases and 5 bases, there was a span of 13 bases. The CDR3 runs to 14 residues. The CDR3 protein is CASSYSGGRETQYF. CDR3 coding DNA: TGTGCCAGCAGTTATTCGGGGGGCCGGGAGACCCAGTACTTC.